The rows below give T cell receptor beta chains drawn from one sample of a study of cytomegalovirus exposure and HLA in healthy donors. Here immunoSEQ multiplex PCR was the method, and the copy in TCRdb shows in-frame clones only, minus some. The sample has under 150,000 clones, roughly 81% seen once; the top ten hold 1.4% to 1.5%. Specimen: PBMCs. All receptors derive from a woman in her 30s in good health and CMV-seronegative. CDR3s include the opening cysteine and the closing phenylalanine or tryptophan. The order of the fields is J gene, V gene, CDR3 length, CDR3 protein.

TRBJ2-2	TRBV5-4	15	CASSLMGQGPGELFF
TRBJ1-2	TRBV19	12	CASTKRDYGYTF
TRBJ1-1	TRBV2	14	CASTPKYSATEAFF
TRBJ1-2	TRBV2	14	CASSLVQGRDGYTF
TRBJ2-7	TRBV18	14	CASSPTGQGYEQYF
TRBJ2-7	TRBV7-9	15	CASSLLAGSSYEQYF
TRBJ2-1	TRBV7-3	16	CASSERGLAGYNEQFF
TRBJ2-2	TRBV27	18	CASSLKTGTGAYTGELFF
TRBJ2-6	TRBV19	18	CASSIRLGQRAGANVLTF
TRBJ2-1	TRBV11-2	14	CASCLGGGKNEQFF
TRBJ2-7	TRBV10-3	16	CAISERGGLGSYEQYF
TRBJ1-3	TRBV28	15	CASRLPGNSGNTIYF
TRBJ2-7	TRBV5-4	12	CASSLPGQGKYF
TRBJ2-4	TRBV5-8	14	CASSSTGDRNIQYF
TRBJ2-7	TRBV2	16	CASSERTGLSSYEQYF
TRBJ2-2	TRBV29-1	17	CSVTWGERGVVTGELFF
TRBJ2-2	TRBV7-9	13	CASSPTASGELFF
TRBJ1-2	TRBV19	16	CASSIVGTVSNYGYTF
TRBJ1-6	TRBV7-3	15	CASSPGGKGVSPLHF
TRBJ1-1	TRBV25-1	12	CASRGGNTEAFF
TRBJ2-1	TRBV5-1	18	CASSLSSGGSSSYNEQFF
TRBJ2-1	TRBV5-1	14	CASSLLQGYNEQFF
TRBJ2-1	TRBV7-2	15	CASSPALSSYNEQFF
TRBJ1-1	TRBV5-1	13	CASSKSMNTEAFF
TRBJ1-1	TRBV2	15	CASSEGGQGTTEAFF
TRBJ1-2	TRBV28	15	CASSLAGGRYYGYTF
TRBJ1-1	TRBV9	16	CASSVEAGGRRTEAFF
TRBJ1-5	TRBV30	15	CAWSLGGTGNQPQHF
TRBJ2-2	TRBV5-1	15	CASSPGAGDTGELFF
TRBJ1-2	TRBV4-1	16	CASSQTTGRMGYGYTF
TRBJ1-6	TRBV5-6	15	CASRDGTATHSPLHF
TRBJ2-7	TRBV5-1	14	CASRGNSGGYEQYF
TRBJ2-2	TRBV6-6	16	CASSYSIGGYTGELFF
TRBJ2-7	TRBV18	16	CASSPLAGGQEYEQYF
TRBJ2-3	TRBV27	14	CASSFGQGAGTQYF
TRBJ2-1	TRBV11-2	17	CASSLRPSGTGYNEQFF
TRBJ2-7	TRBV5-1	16	CASSLVAAGVSGEQYF
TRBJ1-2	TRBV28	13	CASSFLGAKGYTF
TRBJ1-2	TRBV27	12	CASSSGGHGYTF
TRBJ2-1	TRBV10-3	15	CAISDLAGEYNEQFF
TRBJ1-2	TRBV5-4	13	CASSLQGAYGYTF